The T cell receptor beta chain under discussion was sequenced for a study of T cells in Graves' hyperthyroidism and ophthalmopathy. This CDR3 is built from 13 residues. Deletions cut 1 base from V and 4 bases from J, with 7 bases between. Germline CDR1 reads SGHTA; CDR2 reads FQGNSA. Graves' hyperthyroidism was deemed stable absent ophthalmopathy progression within 18 months. Patients aged 18 to 65 had newly diagnosed hyperthyroidism that had lasted under 2 months. TCR beta CDR3 regions were amplified from RNA transcripts. TCR CDR3 underwent first-round RT-PCR with the HTBI primer set. TCRdb called the multiplex PCR reads again in MiXCR, with one record for every CDR3 protein. The top ten hold around 15% of the sample, which has more than 550,000 distinct CDR3 sequences, roughly 17% seen once.

V usage is TRBV7-2 and J usage is TRBJ1-2; D not resolved. This TCR was sampled from a man in his forties or fifties with Graves' hyperthyroidism. Sequenced material: blood. The CDR3 coding sequence is TGTGCCAGCAGCTTAGAAGTGGGCTATGGCTACACCTTC. Amino acids: CASSLEVGYGYTF.